A single sample is the source of the 14 T cell receptor beta chains below, sequenced in a study of T cell changes during pregnancy in multiple sclerosis. The assay was immunoSEQ multiplex PCR, and TCRdb's table has in-frame clones only and misses some. This sample has 50,000 to 65,000 clones, with approximately 91% found just once. The specimen was peripheral blood, collected in the second trimester of pregnancy. The source of these receptors is a female donor with multiple sclerosis, enrolled in a pregnancy study.

The chain uses TRBV5-1 and TRBJ2-5, with D possibly TRBD2 on 6 matching bases. V gave up 1 base and J gave up 1 base, with 8 bases separating them. Germline CDR1 and CDR2: SGHRS and YFSETQ. The CDR3 loop spans 14 amino acids. CDR3 sequence: CASSLSGLQETQYF. Written as DNA, the CDR3 is TGCGCCAGCAGCTTGTCGGGACTCCAAGAGACCCAGTACTTC.

The chain carries TRBV5-4 and TRBJ2-5; weak D call: TRBD2 (5 bases). There are 11 residues in the CDR3. The germline V gene encodes CDR1 SGHNT and CDR2 YYREEE (reference sequence). V was shortened by 6 bases and J by 5 bases, with 8 bases between the two germline ends. Here the CDR3 reads CASTTGETQYF. Written as DNA, the CDR3 is TGTGCCAGCACCACGGGGGAGACCCAGTACTTC.

CDR3 nucleotides: TGTGCCTGGAGCCGGGGGTGGAGAACCGCTGCCAATTATAATTCACCCCTCCACTTT. Its translation: CAWSRGWRTAANYNSPLHF. The chain recombines TRBV30 with TRBJ1-6; tentative D call: TRBD1 (5 bases). Trimming pared 3 bases from V and 4 bases from J, leaving 25 bases between. The CDR3 totals 19 residues. Germline CDR1 GTSNPN, CDR2 SVGIG (reference sequence).

The chain recombines TRBV18 with TRBJ1-3, with 9 bases matching TRBD1. Germline V gene data show CDR1 as KGHSH and CDR2 as LQKENI. V shed 3 bases, J shed 0 bases, and the junction held 0 bases outside the gene matches. This CDR3 is built from 15 residues. CDR3: CASSPTGGSGNTIYF. The CDR3, as DNA: TGTGCCAGCTCACCGACAGGGGGCTCTGGAAACACCATATATTTT.

This chain links TRBV18 with TRBJ2-3; the D is unclear. The germline gives CDR1 KGHSH, CDR2 LQKENI. CDR3 length: 15 residues. Trimming stripped 0 bases from V and 0 bases from J, with 7 bases between. The CDR3 here is CASSPPVRSTDTQYF. DNA of the CDR3: TGTGCCAGCTCACCACCTGTCAGAAGCACAGATACGCAGTATTTT.

The V and J genes are TRBV5-4 and TRBJ1-4; maybe TRBD1 (6 bases). The CDR3 has 15 residues. V was pared by 0 bases and J by 3 bases, with 9 bases between. Germline assignment: CDR1 SGHNT and CDR2 YYREEE (reference sequence). CDR3 residues: CASSLEGGANEKLFF. In nucleotides, the CDR3 is TGTGCCAGCAGCTTGGAAGGGGGGGCTAATGAAAAACTGTTTTTT.

Here the CDR3 reads CSVAGQFPYNEQFF. In DNA form, the CDR3 reads TGCAGCGTCGCTGGGCAGTTCCCCTACAATGAGCAGTTCTTC. This chain links TRBV29-1 with TRBJ2-1; no definite D call. The V and J ends lost 6 bases and 2 bases respectively, with 14 bases between them. The germline V gene has CDR1 SQVTM and CDR2 ANQGSEA. The CDR3 has 14 residues.

J is TRBJ1-6 and V is TRBV28; D remains unclear. This CDR3 has 12 residues. Per germline, CDR1 MDHEN and CDR2 SYDVKM. V lost 3 bases, J lost 6 bases, and 3 bases lay in between. The CDR3 region is CASSFFNSPLHF. CDR3 bases: TGTGCCAGCAGTTTCTTTAATTCACCCCTCCACTTT.

This rearrangement joins TRBV4-3 to TRBJ1-4; D uncertain. Germline CDR1 and CDR2: LGHNA and YSLEER. Trimming stripped 0 bases from V and 4 bases from J, with 15 bases between. CDR3 size: 17 residues. The CDR3 coding sequence is TGCGCCAGCAGCCAAGATTTTCGAGGTCTTTTTAATGAAAAACTGTTTTTT. Its protein product is CASSQDFRGLFNEKLFF.

DNA of the CDR3: TGCGCCAGCAGCTTTGACCCGGGGGGTGAAAAACTGTTTTTT. Its translation is CASSFDPGGEKLFF. This chain connects TRBV5-1 to TRBJ1-4; possible D gene TRBD1, 5 bases. Trimming removed 2 bases from V and 7 bases from J, with 12 bases in between. The V gene's germline CDR1 is SGHRS and CDR2 YFSETQ. The CDR3 extends over 14 amino acids.

This chain links TRBV5-8 with TRBJ2-1; D is unresolved. Per the germline V gene, CDR1 is SGHTS and CDR2 is YDEGEE. CDR3 length equals 15 residues. The V end lost 0 bases, the J end lost 1 base, and 8 bases lay between the germline ends. Here the CDR3 DNA reads TGTGCCAGCAGCTTGGGGCAGGTATCCTACAATGAGCAGTTCTTC. Protein product: CASSLGQVSYNEQFF. The complete variable domain, with remaining parts taken from reference TRBV5-8 and TRBJ2-1, reads EAGVTQSPTHLIKTRGQQATLRCSPISGHTSVYWYQQALGLGLQFLLWYDEGEERNRGNFPPRFSGRQFPNYSSELNVNALELEDSALYLCASSLGQVSYNEQFFGPGTRLTVL.

This chain connects TRBV5-6 to TRBJ1-6; 7 bases align to TRBD1. V trimming: 4 bases; J trimming: 8 bases; junction bases outside the gene matches: 9. The V gene's germline CDR1 is SGHDT and CDR2 YYEEEE. The CDR3 extends over 15 amino acids. The CDR3 sequence: CASSQGPGGYSPLHF. The CDR3 DNA reads as TGTGCCAGCAGCCAGGGGCCAGGGGGATATTCACCCCTCCACTTT.

CDR3 sequence: CAIGRDRVSSYNSPLHF. DNA for the CDR3: TGTGCCATCGGCCGGGACAGGGTCTCCTCCTATAATTCACCCCTCCACTTT. V gene TRBV10-3 combines with J gene TRBJ1-6; TRBD1 aligns across 9 bases. J lost 0 bases, V lost 8 bases, and 8 bases had no gene match. The CDR3 consists of 17 residues. Germline CDR1 and CDR2: ENHRY and SYGVKD.

This clone was recorded only once. This chain connects TRBV27 to TRBJ2-1; 7 bases are shared with TRBD2. The ends lost 6 bases at V and 3 bases at J; junction bases unmatched: 2. In germline, CDR1 is MNHEY, CDR2 SMNVEV (reference sequence). The length of the CDR3 is 13 residues. For the CDR3, the DNA is TGTGCCAGCAGCCGGGGGGACTACAATGAGCAGTTCTTC. Protein product: CASSRGDYNEQFF.